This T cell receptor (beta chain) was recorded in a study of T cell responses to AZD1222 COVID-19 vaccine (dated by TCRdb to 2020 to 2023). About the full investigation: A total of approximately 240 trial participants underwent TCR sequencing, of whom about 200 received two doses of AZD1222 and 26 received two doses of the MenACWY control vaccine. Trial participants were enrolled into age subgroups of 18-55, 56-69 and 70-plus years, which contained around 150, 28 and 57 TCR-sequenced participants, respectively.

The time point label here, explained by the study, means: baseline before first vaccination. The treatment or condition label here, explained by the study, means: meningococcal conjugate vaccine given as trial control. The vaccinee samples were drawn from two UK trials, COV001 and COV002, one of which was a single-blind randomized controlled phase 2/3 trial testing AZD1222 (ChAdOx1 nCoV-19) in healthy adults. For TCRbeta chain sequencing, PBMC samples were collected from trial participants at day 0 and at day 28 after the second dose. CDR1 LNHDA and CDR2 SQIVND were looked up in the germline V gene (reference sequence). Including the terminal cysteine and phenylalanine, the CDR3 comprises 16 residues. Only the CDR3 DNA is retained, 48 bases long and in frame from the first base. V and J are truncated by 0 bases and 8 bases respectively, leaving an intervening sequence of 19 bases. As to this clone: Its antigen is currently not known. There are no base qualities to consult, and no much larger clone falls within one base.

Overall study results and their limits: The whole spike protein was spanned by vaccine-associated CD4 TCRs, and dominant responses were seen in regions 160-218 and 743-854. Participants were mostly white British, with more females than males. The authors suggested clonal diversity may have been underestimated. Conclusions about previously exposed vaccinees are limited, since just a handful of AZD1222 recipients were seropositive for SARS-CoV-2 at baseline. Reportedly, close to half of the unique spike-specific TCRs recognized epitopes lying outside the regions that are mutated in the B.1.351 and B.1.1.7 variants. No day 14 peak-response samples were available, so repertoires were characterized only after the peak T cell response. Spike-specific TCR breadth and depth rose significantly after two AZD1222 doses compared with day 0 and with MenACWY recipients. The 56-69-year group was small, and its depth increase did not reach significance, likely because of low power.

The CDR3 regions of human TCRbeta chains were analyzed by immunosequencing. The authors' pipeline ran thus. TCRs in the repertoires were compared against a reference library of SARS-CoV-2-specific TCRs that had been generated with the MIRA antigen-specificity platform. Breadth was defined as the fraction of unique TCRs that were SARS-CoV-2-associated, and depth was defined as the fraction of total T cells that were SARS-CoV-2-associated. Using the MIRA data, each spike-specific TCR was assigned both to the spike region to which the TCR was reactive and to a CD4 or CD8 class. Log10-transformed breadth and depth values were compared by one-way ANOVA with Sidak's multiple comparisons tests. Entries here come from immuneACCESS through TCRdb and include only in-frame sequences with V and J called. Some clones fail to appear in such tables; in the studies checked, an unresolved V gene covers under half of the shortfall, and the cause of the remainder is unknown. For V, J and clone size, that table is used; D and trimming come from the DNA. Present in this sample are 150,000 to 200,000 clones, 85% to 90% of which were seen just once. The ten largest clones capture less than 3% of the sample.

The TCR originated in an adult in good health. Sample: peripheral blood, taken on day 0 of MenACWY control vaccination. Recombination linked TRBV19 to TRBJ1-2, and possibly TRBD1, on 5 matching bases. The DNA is TGTGCCAGTAGTATAGATGGGCCGGCAGGGTCTGTCGGCTACACCTTC. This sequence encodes CASSIDGPAGSVGYTF.